One T cell receptor beta chain is described in this entry. Its antigen is unknown. Base quality data are lacking; no much larger clone is found one base away. The CDR3 sequence holds 12 residues, the cysteine and phenylalanine included. This entry keeps only the CDR3 DNA: 36 bases, framed from base 1. The germline ends are 11 bases apart after V is trimmed by 7 bases and J by 6 bases. According to the germline V gene, CDR1 reads SGHRS and CDR2 reads YFSETQ. TCR beta CDR3 regions were amplified from RNA transcripts. A first-round RT-PCR of the TCR CDR3 used the HTBI primer set with the Qiagen OneStep RT-PCR kit. Libraries were constructed in a second round of multiplex PCR, after which size selection and purification were carried out. The libraries were sequenced on an Illumina HiSeq2000 using paired-end 100 bp reads. The paper's data handling went like this. Raw data were processed with SOAPnuke, discarding reads with adapters, uncalled bases, mean Phred below 15, or no exact constant-primer or identifier match. High-quality paired reads were merged using COPE v1.2.5, and each unique nucleotide sequence was defined as a clonotype. MiTCR v1.1 was used to align clonotypes to the IMGT TRBV, TRBD and TRBJ reference segments. Only V-J combinations with frequency above 0.0001, covering 98% to 99.2% of repertoires, were analysed. The TCS score was defined as F50 (clonal expansion) divided by E x V (chaos), with BLOSUM62-based TCRdist calculated between CDR3 peptides within each V-J. Welch's t-statistics and random forest reduced 514 V-J features to under 15, which were used in a naive Bayes classifier (R e1071). The public reads were reprocessed in TCRdb via fastp at Q25 and MiXCR, keeping in-frame beta chains. Entries that share a CDR3 protein sequence are merged under the most common genes and DNA. It is TCRdb's table, rather than the study itself, that gives the V and J calls and clone size. This sample has a few hundred thousand distinct CDR3 sequences in its table, and 18% of those were observed once. The ten largest account for about half of the sample.

This sample was taken from a study of T cells in Graves' hyperthyroidism and ophthalmopathy (dated by TCRdb to about 2019). Turning to the overall study: Peripheral blood was collected at initial diagnosis, before any treatment. To identify TCR V-J signatures that set the groups apart, the researchers used a discovery cohort of 95 to 100 patients, made up of fewer than 50 with Graves' ophthalmopathy and 57 with stable Graves' hyperthyroidism. Prospective prediction of ophthalmopathy was tested in an independent validation cohort of 18 to 20 hyperthyroidism patients and 15 to 17 patients who later progressed to ophthalmopathy. For training and testing, the 80 to 100 patients in the discovery cohort were randomly divided in a 7:3 ratio. In addition, the study compared T-cell repertoires in thyroid tissue and in blood from 6 or 7 Graves' hyperthyroidism patients. Following sampling, methimazole starting at 30 mg daily was given to hyperthyroidism patients, and high-dose intravenous methylprednisolone was given to ophthalmopathy patients. The paper reports TCR Vbeta CDR3 sequencing of some 140 peripheral blood samples: approximately 41 ophthalmopathy, about 75 hyperthyroidism and some 17 progressor patients. The research as a whole found: Most expanded thyroid clonotypes (frequency above 0.001) were also detected in blood, a finding suggesting that blood repertoires may reflect thyroid immune responses. A 13 V-J signature model separated ophthalmopathy from stable hyperthyroidism, with 87.88% sensitivity and 81.08% specificity in cross-validation and 80%/75% in testing. In validation, the model predicted progression to ophthalmopathy a median of roughly six months before onset, with 65% to 71% sensitivity and just under 75% specificity. Sample size was not statistically predetermined, and investigators were not blinded to group allocation.

Stable Graves' hyperthyroidism was defined as no progression to ophthalmopathy during 18 months of follow-up. Hyperthyroidism patients were aged 18 to 65 years and newly diagnosed, with disease duration of less than 2 months. Patients with uncontrolled infections, other autoimmune diseases, pregnancy or lactation were excluded. Clinical symptoms, serum thyroxine and TRAb, thyroid ultrasound, and orbital computed tomography formed the basis for the diagnoses. PBMCs were isolated from 7.5 to 10 ml of fresh peripheral blood by Ficoll-Paque density gradient centrifugation. Total RNA was extracted using Trizol reagent, and RNA quality was assessed on an Agilent 2100 Bioanalyzer.

The source of this sequence is a woman aged 45 to 65 with Graves' hyperthyroidism. The specimen sequenced was blood. The chain is assembled from TRBV5-1 and TRBJ2-1; the best D guess is TRBD1, with 5 bases matching. At the DNA level, the sequence is TGCGCCAGCGAAAATCAGGGCAATGAGCAGTTCTTC. Its translation is CASENQGNEQFF.